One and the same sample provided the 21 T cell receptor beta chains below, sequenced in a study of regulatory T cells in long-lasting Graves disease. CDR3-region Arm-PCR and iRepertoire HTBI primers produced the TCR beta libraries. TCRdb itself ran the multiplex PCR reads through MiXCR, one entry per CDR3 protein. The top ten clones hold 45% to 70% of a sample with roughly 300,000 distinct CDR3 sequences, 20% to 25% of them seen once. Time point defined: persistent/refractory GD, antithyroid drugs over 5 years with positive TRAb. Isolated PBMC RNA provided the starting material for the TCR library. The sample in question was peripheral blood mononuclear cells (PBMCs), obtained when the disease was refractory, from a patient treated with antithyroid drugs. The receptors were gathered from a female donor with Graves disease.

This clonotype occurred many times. The DNA of the CDR3 is TGTGCCAGCAGTTTAATAGGGGGAAATGAAGCTTTCTTT. This codes for CASSLIGGNEAFF. V and J are TRBV12-3 or TRBV12-4 and TRBJ1-1, with D possibly matching TRBD1 (6 bases). This CDR3 comprises 13 residues. V lost 2 bases and J 7 bases, leaving 11 bases between the germline ends.

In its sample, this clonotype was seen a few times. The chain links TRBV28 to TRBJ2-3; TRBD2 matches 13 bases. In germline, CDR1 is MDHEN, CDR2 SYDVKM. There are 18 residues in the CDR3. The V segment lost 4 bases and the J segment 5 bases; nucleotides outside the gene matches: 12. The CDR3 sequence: CASSSVSRLAGGRDTQYF. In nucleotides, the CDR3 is TGTGCCAGCAGTTCTGTAAGCCGACTAGCGGGAGGAAGAGATACGCAGTATTTT.

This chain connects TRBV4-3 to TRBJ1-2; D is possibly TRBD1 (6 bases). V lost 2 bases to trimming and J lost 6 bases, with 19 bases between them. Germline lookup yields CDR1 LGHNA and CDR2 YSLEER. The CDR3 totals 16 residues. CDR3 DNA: TGCGCCAGCAGCCAATACCGGCTCGGGGGCGCGAATGGCTACACCTTC. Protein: CASSQYRLGGANGYTF.

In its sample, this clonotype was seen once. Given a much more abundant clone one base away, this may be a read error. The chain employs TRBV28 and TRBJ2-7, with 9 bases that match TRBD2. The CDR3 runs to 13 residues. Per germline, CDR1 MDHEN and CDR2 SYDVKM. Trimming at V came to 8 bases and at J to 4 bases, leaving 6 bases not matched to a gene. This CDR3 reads CASGSSGEYEQYF. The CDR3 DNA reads TGTGCCAGCGGGTCTAGCGGGGAATACGAGCAGTACTTC.

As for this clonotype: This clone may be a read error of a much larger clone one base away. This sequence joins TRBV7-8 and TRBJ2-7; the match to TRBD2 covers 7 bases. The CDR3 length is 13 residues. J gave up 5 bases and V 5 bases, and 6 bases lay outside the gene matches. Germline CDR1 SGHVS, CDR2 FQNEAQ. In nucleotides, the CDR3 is TGTGCCAGCAGCCTTAATGCGGGAGACGAGCAGTACTTC. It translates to CASSLNAGDEQYF.

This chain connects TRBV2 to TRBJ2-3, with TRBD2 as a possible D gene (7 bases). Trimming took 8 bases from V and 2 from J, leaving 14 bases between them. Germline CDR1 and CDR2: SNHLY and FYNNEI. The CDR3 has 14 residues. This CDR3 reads CASSAGAYTDTQYF. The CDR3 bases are TGTGCCAGCTCGGCGGGGGCCTACACAGATACGCAGTATTTT. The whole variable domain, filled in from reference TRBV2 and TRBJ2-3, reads EPEVTQTPSHQVTQMGQEVILRCVPISNHLYFYWYRQILGQKVEFLVSFYNNEISEKSEIFDDQFSVERPDGSNFTLKIRSTKLEDSAMYFCASSAGAYTDTQYFGPGTRLTVL.

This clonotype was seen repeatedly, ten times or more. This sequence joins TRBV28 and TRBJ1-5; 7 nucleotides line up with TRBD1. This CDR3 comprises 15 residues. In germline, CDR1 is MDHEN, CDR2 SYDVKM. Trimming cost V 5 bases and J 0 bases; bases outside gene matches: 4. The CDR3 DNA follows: TGTGCCAGCAGTATTAGACAGGGTAGCAATCAGCCCCAGCATTTT. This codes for CASSIRQGSNQPQHF.

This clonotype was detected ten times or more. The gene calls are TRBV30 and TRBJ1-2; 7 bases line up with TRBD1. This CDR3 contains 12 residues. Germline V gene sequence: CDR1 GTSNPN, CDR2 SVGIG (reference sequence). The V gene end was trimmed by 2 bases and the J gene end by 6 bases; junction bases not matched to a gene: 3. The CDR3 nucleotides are TGTGCCTGGAGTTCAGGGGGGCATGGCTACACCTTC. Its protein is CAWSSGGHGYTF.

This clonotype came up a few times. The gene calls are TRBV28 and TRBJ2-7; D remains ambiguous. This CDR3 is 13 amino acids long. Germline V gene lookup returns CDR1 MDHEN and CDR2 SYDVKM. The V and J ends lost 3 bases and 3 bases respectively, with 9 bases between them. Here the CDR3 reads CASSFRRNYEQYF. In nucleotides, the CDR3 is TGTGCCAGCAGTTTTAGAAGGAACTACGAGCAGTACTTC. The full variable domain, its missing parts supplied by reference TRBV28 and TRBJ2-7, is DVKVTQSSRYLVKRTGEKVFLECVQDMDHENMFWYRQDPGLGLRLIYFSYDVKMKEKGDIPEGYSVSREKKERFSLILESASTNQTSMYLCASSFRRNYEQYFGPGTRLTVT.

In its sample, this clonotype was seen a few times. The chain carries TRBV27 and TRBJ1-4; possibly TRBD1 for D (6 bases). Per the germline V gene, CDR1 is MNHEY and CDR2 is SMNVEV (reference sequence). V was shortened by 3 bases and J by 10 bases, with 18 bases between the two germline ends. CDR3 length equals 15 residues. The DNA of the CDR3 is TGTGCCAGCAGTTTCGGGGCAGCTAGGGGGGGAAAACTGTTTTTT. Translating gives CASSFGAARGGKLFF.

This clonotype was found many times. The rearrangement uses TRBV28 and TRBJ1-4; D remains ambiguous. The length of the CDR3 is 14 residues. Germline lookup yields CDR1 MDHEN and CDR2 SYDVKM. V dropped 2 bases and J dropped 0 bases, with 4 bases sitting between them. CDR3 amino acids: CASSLRATNEKLFF. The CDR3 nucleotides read TGTGCCAGCAGTTTAAGGGCAACTAATGAAAAACTGTTTTTT.

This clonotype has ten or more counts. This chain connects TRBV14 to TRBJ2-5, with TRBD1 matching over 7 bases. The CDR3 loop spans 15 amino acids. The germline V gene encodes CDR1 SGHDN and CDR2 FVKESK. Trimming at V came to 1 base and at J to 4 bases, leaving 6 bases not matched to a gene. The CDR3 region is CASSQGQGRGETQYF. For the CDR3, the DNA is TGTGCCAGCAGCCAAGGACAGGGTAGGGGAGAGACCCAGTACTTC.

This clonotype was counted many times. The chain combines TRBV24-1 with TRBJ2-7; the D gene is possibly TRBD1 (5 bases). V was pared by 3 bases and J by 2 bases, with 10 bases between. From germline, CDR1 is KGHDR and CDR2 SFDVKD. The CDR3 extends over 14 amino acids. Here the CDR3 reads CATSDSRATYEQYF. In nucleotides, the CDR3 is TGTGCCACCAGTGATAGCAGGGCCACCTACGAGCAGTACTTC.

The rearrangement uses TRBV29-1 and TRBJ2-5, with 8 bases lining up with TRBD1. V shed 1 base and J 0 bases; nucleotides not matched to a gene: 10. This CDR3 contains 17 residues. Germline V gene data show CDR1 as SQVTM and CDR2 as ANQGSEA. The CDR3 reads CSVEGTGPILYQETQYF. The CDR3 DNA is TGCAGCGTTGAAGGGACAGGGCCCATTTTGTACCAAGAGACCCAGTACTTC.

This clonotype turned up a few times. Here the CDR3 DNA reads TGTGCCAGCACCCGACAGGAAACCGGGGAGCTGTTTTTT. Amino acid sequence: CASTRQETGELFF. The chain combines TRBV6-1 with TRBJ2-2; D may be TRBD1 (6 bases). CDR1 and CDR2 from the germline V gene are MNHNS and SASEGT. Trimming pared 7 bases from V and 5 bases from J, leaving 11 bases between. The CDR3 totals 13 residues.

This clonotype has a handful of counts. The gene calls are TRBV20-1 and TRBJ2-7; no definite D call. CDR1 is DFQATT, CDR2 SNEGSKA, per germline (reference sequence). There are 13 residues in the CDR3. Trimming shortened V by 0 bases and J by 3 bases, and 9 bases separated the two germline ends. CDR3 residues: CSARDYAVYEQYF. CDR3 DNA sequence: TGCAGTGCTAGAGATTACGCAGTCTACGAGCAGTACTTC.

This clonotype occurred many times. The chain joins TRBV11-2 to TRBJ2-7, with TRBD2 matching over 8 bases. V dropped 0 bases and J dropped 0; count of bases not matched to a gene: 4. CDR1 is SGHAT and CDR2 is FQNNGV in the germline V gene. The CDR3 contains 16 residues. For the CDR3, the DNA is TGTGCCAGCAGCTTAGATCCGGGGGGGAGCTCCTACGAGCAGTACTTC. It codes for CASSLDPGGSSYEQYF.

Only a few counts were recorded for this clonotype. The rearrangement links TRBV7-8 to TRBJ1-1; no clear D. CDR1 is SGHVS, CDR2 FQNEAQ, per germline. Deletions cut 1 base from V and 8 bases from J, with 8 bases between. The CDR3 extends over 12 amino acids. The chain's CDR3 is CASSLDLEEAFF. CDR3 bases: TGTGCCAGCAGCTTAGACTTAGAAGAAGCTTTCTTT. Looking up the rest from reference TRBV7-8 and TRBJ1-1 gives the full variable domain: GAGVSQSPRYKVAKRGQDVALRCDPISGHVSLFWYQQALGQGPEFLTYFQNEAQLDKSGLPSDRFFAERPEGSVSTLKIQRTQQEDSAVYLCASSLDLEEAFFGQGTRLTVV.

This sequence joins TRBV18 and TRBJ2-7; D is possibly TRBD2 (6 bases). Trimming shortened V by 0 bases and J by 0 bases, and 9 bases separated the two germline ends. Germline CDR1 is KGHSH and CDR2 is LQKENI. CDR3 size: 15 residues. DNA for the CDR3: TGTGCCAGCTCACCACCATCCGGGAGCTCCTACGAGCAGTACTTC. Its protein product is CASSPPSGSSYEQYF. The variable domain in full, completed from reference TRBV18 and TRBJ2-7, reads NAGVMQNPRHLVRRRGQEARLRCSPMKGHSHVYWYRQLPEEGLKFMVYLQKENIIDESGMPKERFSAEFPKEGPSILRIQQVVRGDSAAYFCASSPPSGSSYEQYFGPGTRLTVT.

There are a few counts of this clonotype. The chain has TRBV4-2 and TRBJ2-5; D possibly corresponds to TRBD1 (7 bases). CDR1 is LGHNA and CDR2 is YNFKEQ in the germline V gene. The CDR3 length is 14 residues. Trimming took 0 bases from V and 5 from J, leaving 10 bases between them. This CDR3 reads CASSQDRGAETQYF. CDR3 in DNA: TGTGCCAGCAGCCAAGACAGGGGGGCTGAGACCCAGTACTTC.

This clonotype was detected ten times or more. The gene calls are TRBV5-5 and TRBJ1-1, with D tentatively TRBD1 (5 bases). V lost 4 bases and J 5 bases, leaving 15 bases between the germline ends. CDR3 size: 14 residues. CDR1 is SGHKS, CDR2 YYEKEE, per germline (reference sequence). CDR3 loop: CASSQISGRTEAFF. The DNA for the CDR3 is TGTGCCAGCAGCCAGATATCAGGGAGGACTGAAGCTTTCTTT.